The 18 T cell receptor beta chains listed next were all sequenced from one sample in a study of post-analysis software for immune sequencing data. Points from the study as a whole: Among about 5 TRBV segments more frequent in patients than controls were TRBV5-6, TRBV5-1 and TRBV20-1.

Antigens of these TCRs are unknown. Included in the TCR beta cDNA libraries were unique molecular identifiers. Each CDR3 protein gets one entry after TCRdb re-called the PCR reads with MiXCR. The sample includes over 700,000 distinct CDR3 sequences, 30% seen only once; the top ten take approximately 0.6%. Sample: blood. All receptors come from a girl aged 10 to 17 with multiple sclerosis.

The V and J genes are TRBV20-1 and TRBJ1-6; TRBD1 matches 10 bases. The CDR3 contains 12 residues. Per the germline V gene, CDR1 is DFQATT and CDR2 is SNEGSKA (reference sequence). V lost 6 bases, J lost 8 bases, and 1 base stayed unmatched. CDR3 coding DNA: TGCAGTGCCGGACAGGGGGATTCACCCCTCCACTTT. Its protein is CSAGQGDSPLHF.

The chain uses TRBV6-2 or TRBV6-3 and TRBJ1-5; TRBD1 aligns across 8 bases. V trimming: 4 bases; J trimming: 1 base; junction bases outside the gene matches: 6. Germline V gene sequence: CDR1 MNHEY, CDR2 SVGEGT. The CDR3 is 16 residues long. The CDR3 DNA is TGTGCCAGCAGTTCCGGACAGGGCGGGAGCAATCAGCCCCAGCATTTT. Its protein is CASSSGQGGSNQPQHF.

This clonotype showed up just a few times. At one boundary the junction diverges from the germline segment, which might be a read error. This chain joins TRBV10-3 and TRBJ1-5; D is uncertain. The CDR3 has 14 amino acids. In germline, CDR1 is ENHRY, CDR2 SYGVKD. CDR3 sequence reads: CAIGESKAGQPQHF. The CDR3 DNA reads as TGTGCCATCGGTGAGTCGAAGGCCGGGCAGCCCCAGCATTTT.

The chain has TRBV6-5 and TRBJ1-2, with D possibly TRBD1 on 5 matching bases. The germline V gene encodes CDR1 MNHEY and CDR2 SVGAGI. V dropped 0 bases and J dropped 8 bases, with 13 bases sitting between them. The CDR3 totals 14 residues. The CDR3 is CASSYSGPGFGYTF. CDR3 bases: TGTGCCAGCAGTTACTCGGGGCCAGGGTTCGGCTACACCTTC.

This clonotype came up a few times. The CDR3, as DNA: TGTGCCAGCAGCCACAGGGTCGGGGGCTACGAGCAGTACTTC. Its translation: CASSHRVGGYEQYF. This chain links TRBV7-2 with TRBJ2-7, with D perhaps being TRBD1 or TRBD2 (6 bases each). The CDR3 consists of 14 residues. The V gene's germline CDR1 is SGHTA and CDR2 FQGNSA. The V end lost 5 bases, the J end lost 3 bases, and 14 bases lay between the germline ends.

The V call is TRBV7-2, the J call TRBJ1-6; no reliable D call. The CDR3 spans 13 residues. CDR1 SGHTA and CDR2 FQGNSA come from the germline V gene. Trimming took 5 bases from V and 4 from J, leaving 6 bases between them. The CDR3 DNA reads TGTGCCAGCAGCACAGAGTATAATTCACCCCTCCACTTT. This encodes CASSTEYNSPLHF.

The chain links TRBV5-6 to TRBJ2-7, with a tentative D call TRBD1 (6 bases). This CDR3 comprises 14 residues. Germline CDR1 and CDR2: SGHDT and YYEEEE. Trimming took off 6 bases at V and 4 bases at J, with 17 bases between the two ends. In DNA form, the CDR3 reads TGTGCCAGCATTGACAGGTCGTCGGAGTACGAGCAGTACTTC. This sequence encodes CASIDRSSEYEQYF.

The chain couples TRBV9 to TRBJ2-3, with a tentative D call TRBD2 (5 bases). CDR3 length: 15 residues. The germline V and J ends were trimmed by 0 bases and 6 bases, with 14 bases remaining between them. CDR1 SGDLS and CDR2 YYNGEE come from the germline V gene. The CDR3 DNA sequence: TGTGCCAGCAGCGTAGAGCTCGGGCGCGGGGATACGCAGTATTTT. This translates into CASSVELGRGDTQYF.

In its sample, this clonotype was seen many times. The chain employs TRBV18 and TRBJ2-5, with 13 bases aligning to TRBD2. The CDR3 is 15 amino acids. V shed 3 bases and J 5 bases; nucleotides not matched to a gene: 3. Germline values: CDR1 KGHSH, CDR2 LQKENI. The CDR3 protein is CASSPGLAGVETQYF. CDR3 bases: TGTGCCAGCTCACCCGGACTAGCGGGAGTGGAGACCCAGTACTTC. The full variable domain, its missing parts supplied by reference TRBV18 and TRBJ2-5, is NAGVMQNPRHLVRRRGQEARLRCSPMKGHSHVYWYRQLPEEGLKFMVYLQKENIIDESGMPKERFSAEFPKEGPSILRIQQVVRGDSAAYFCASSPGLAGVETQYFGPGTRLLVL.

A few counts support this clonotype. CDR3 in amino acids: CAIRQDRAEQYF. The CDR3 nucleotides are TGTGCCATCAGACAGGACAGGGCCGAGCAGTACTTC. This chain links TRBV10-3 with TRBJ2-7; TRBD1 aligns across 8 bases. Trimming took 6 bases from V and 6 from J; bases not matched to a gene: 4. CDR1 ENHRY and CDR2 SYGVKD come from the germline V gene. The CDR3 is 12 residues long.

The V and J genes are TRBV15 and TRBJ1-2; D perhaps matches TRBD1 (6 bases). The length of the CDR3 is 14 residues. V was pared by 1 base and J by 5 bases, with 11 bases between. From germline, CDR1 is LNHNV and CDR2 YYDKDF (reference sequence). CDR3 nucleotide sequence: TGTGCCACCAGCAGAGGCGGGGGGGCTTATGGCTACACCTTC. It is translated as CATSRGGGAYGYTF.

V and J are TRBV5-1 and TRBJ2-6; 8 bases align to TRBD1. J gave up 0 bases and V 0 bases, and 8 bases lay outside the gene matches. Germline V gives CDR1 SGHRS, CDR2 YFSETQ. CDR3 length: 19 residues. CDR3 bases: TGCGCCAGCAGCTTGGCCGGACGGACAGGGACCTCTGGGGCCAACGTCCTGACTTTC. It translates to CASSLAGRTGTSGANVLTF.

This clonotype occurred a few times. The rearrangement joins TRBV12-3 or TRBV12-4 to TRBJ1-3; 9 bases are a match to TRBD1. This CDR3 spans 15 amino acids. V trimming: 6 bases; J trimming: 4 bases; junction bases outside the gene matches: 7. In DNA, the CDR3 is TGTGCCAGCAGCCCGACAGGGGGTTGGGGAAACACCATATATTTT. It is translated as CASSPTGGWGNTIYF.

This rearrangement joins TRBV20-1 to TRBJ2-3; 15 bases are shared with TRBD2. Germline CDR1 reads DFQATT; CDR2 reads SNEGSKA (reference sequence). V dropped 5 bases and J dropped 1; count of bases not matched to a gene: 7. The CDR3 length is 17 residues. CDR3 coding DNA: TGCAGTGCTGCGGGACTAGCGGGAGGTTCGGGCACAGATACGCAGTATTTT. Translation: CSAAGLAGGSGTDTQYF.

Ten or more counts support this clonotype. The J gene is TRBJ2-5, the V gene TRBV6-6; no definite D call. With 2 bases removed from V and 7 bases from J, the gap between germline ends came to 5 bases. The CDR3 runs 11 residues. Germline CDR1 is MNHNY and CDR2 is SVGAGI (reference sequence). DNA for the CDR3: TGTGCCAGCAGTTACGGCGGGACCCAGTACTTC. Translating gives CASSYGGTQYF.

The chain recombines TRBV28 with TRBJ2-5; perhaps TRBD2 as D (7 bases). This CDR3 comprises 13 residues. Trimming pared 4 bases from V and 11 bases from J, leaving 17 bases between. Germline CDR1 and CDR2: MDHEN and SYDVKM. The CDR3 coding sequence is TGTGCCAGCAGTTATACAGGCGAGGGGGGGCAGTACTTC. As protein: CASSYTGEGGQYF.

The V and J genes are TRBV10-2 and TRBJ2-6; 7 bases fit TRBD2. Germline V lookup: CDR1 WSHSY, CDR2 SAAADI. V lost 4 bases and J lost 0; bases outside the gene matches: 12. CDR3 length equals 19 residues. In DNA form, the CDR3 reads TGCGCCAGCAGTGGGGGCTGGGGGGGTTCCCTCTCTGGGGCCAACGTCCTGACTTTC. Translating it yields CASSGGWGGSLSGANVLTF.

The V and J genes are TRBV6-5 and TRBJ1-2; D call uncertain. Per germline, CDR1 MNHEY and CDR2 SVGAGI. Trimming removed 7 bases from V and 2 bases from J, with 20 bases in between. The CDR3 length is 16 residues. CDR3 sequence (DNA): TGTGCCAGCACCCCGGTTAAGCCAGAAAAAAACTATGGCTACACCTTC. Protein product: CASTPVKPEKNYGYTF.